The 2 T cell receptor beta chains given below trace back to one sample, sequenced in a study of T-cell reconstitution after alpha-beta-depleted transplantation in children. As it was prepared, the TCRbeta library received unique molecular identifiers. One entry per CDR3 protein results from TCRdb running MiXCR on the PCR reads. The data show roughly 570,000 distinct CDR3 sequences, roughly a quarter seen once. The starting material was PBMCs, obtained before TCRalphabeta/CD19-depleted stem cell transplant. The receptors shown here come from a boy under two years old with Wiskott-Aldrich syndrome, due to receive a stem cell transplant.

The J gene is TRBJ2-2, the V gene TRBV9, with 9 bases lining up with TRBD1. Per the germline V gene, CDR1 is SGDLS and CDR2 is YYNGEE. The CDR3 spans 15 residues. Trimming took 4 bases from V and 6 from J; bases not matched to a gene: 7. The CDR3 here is CASSLSGTGSGELFF. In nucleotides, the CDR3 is TGTGCCAGCAGCCTTTCCGGGACAGGGTCCGGGGAGCTGTTTTTT.

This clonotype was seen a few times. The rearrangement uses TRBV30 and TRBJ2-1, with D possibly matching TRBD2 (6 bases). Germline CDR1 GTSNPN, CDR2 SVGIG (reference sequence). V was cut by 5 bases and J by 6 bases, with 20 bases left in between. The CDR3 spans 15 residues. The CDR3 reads CAWHPGTLLSNEQFF. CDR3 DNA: TGTGCCTGGCATCCCGGGACTCTACTATCCAATGAGCAGTTCTTC.